These 13 T cell receptor beta chains share one sample of origin, sequenced in a study of T cell changes during pregnancy in multiple sclerosis. Repertoires were generated with immunoSEQ multiplex PCR, while TCRdb's copy carries only in-frame clones and drops some. In the table there are around 61,000 clones, around 90% of which are singletons. The sequences come from peripheral blood, collected in the third trimester of pregnancy. These receptors all come from a female donor in good health, enrolled as a control in a pregnancy study.

This chain links TRBV9 with TRBJ2-1; 10 bases are a match to TRBD2. The germline V gene has CDR1 SGDLS and CDR2 YYNGEE. V lost 2 bases to trimming and J lost 2 bases; unmatched junction nucleotides: 4. The CDR3 runs 16 residues. The CDR3 is CASSVRLAGAYNEQFF. The CDR3 DNA sequence: TGTGCCAGCAGCGTCAGGCTAGCGGGGGCCTACAATGAGCAGTTCTTC.

This clone was observed a handful of times. This chain links TRBV30 with TRBJ1-6; 8 bases agree with TRBD1. Trimming at V came to 7 bases and at J to 7 bases, leaving 3 bases not matched to a gene. Germline CDR1 reads GTSNPN; CDR2 reads SVGIG (reference sequence). The CDR3 loop spans 12 amino acids. CDR3 sequence (DNA): TGTGCCTTGACAGGGGTGAATTCACCCCTCCACTTT. Its translation: CALTGVNSPLHF.

The chain is built from TRBV6-6 and TRBJ2-5; D is perhaps TRBD1 (6 bases). The CDR3 has 15 residues. Germline CDR1 is MNHNY and CDR2 is SVGAGI (reference sequence). V gave up 5 bases and J gave up 4 bases, with 17 bases separating them. This CDR3 reads CASSPQQGIRETQYF. The CDR3 nucleotides read TGTGCCAGCAGTCCCCAACAGGGCATCCGAGAGACCCAGTACTTC.

The chain employs TRBV29-1 and TRBJ2-7; D may be TRBD1 (6 bases). V was clipped by 6 bases and J by 3 bases, with 9 bases between them. Germline V gene sequence: CDR1 SQVTM, CDR2 ANQGSEA. This CDR3 has 11 amino acids. The CDR3 DNA is TGCAGCGTATCCAGGGGCTACGAGCAGTACTTC. Amino acids: CSVSRGYEQYF.

The chain carries TRBV18 and TRBJ2-7; TRBD1 agrees at 12 bases. The V segment lost 4 bases and the J segment 5 bases; nucleotides outside the gene matches: 6. The CDR3 has 15 residues. From germline, CDR1 is KGHSH and CDR2 LQKENI. CDR3 sequence: CASSLSGTGGNEQYF. Written as DNA, the CDR3 is TGTGCCAGCTCACTGTCGGGGACAGGGGGCAACGAGCAGTACTTC.

The table lists this clone with a few counts. The chain recombines TRBV14 with TRBJ1-1; D gene unclear. CDR1 and CDR2 (germline): SGHDN, FVKESK. Deletions cut 8 bases from V and 1 base from J, with 14 bases between. The CDR3 covers 14 residues. The CDR3 protein is CASDAVGGNTEAFF. The CDR3 DNA reads as TGTGCCAGCGACGCCGTTGGAGGGAACACTGAAGCTTTCTTT.

The genes are TRBV4-2 and TRBJ1-1; 8 bases are a match to TRBD1. The CDR3 extends over 15 amino acids. Germline CDR1 LGHNA, CDR2 YNFKEQ. The V gene end was trimmed by 0 bases and the J gene end by 5 bases; junction bases not matched to a gene: 5. CDR3 coding DNA: TGTGCCAGCAGCCAAGATAGGACAGGGCTGACTGAAGCTTTCTTT. Translated: CASSQDRTGLTEAFF.

A single count supports this clone. The gene calls are TRBV19 and TRBJ1-2, with 7 bases fitting TRBD1. This CDR3 region has 16 residues. V trimming: 3 bases; J trimming: 2 bases; junction bases outside the gene matches: 9. Germline CDR1 reads LNHDA; CDR2 reads SQIVND (reference sequence). CDR3 protein: CASSMEGAPRNYGYTF. CDR3 DNA sequence: TGTGCCAGTAGTATGGAGGGGGCCCCGAGAAACTATGGCTACACCTTC.

The chain uses TRBV29-1 and TRBJ1-4; 8 bases agree with TRBD1. The CDR3 totals 17 residues. Unmatched junction bases numbered 15, after V lost 7 bases and J lost 2 bases. Germline V gene data show CDR1 as SQVTM and CDR2 as ANQGSEA. As DNA, the CDR3 is TGCAGCGGTGGGGTGGGACAGGAGGGCTCGACTAATGAAAAACTGTTTTTT. Its protein product is CSGGVGQEGSTNEKLFF.

The V gene is TRBV27, the J gene TRBJ2-3; 9 nucleotides match TRBD1. The CDR3 runs 16 residues. CDR1 MNHEY and CDR2 SMNVEV come from the germline V gene (reference sequence). Trimming at V came to 9 bases and at J to 0 bases, leaving 10 bases not matched to a gene. The CDR3 coding sequence is TGTGCCAGTAGCACATTGGGACAGGGAAGCACAGATACGCAGTATTTT. The encoded protein is CASSTLGQGSTDTQYF.

This chain links TRBV6-5 with TRBJ2-1; D uncertain. Looked up from germline, CDR1 is MNHEY and CDR2 is SVGAGI. V dropped 6 bases and J dropped 10 bases, with 16 bases sitting between them. The CDR3 is made up of 13 amino acids. DNA for the CDR3: TGTGCCAGCAGCCTACTCGCGGTTAGGGAGCAGTTCTTC. It translates to CASSLLAVREQFF.

V is TRBV6-5 and J is TRBJ2-1; TRBD2 aligns across 13 bases. The CDR3 loop spans 16 amino acids. The ends lost 2 bases at V and 6 bases at J; junction bases unmatched: 4. Germline V CDR1 and CDR2: MNHEY, SVGAGI. In DNA, the CDR3 is TGTGCCAGCAGTTACGACGGACTAGCGGGGGCCAATGAGCAGTTCTTC. Translation: CASSYDGLAGANEQFF.

The chain links TRBV7-9 to TRBJ1-2; the match to TRBD1 covers 10 bases. This CDR3 is 16 amino acids long. Looked up from germline, CDR1 is SEHNR and CDR2 is FQNEAQ (reference sequence). V dropped 5 bases and J dropped 4; count of bases not matched to a gene: 10. DNA of the CDR3: TGTGCCAGCAGCAACGGGACAGGGGAGGGATCCTATGGCTACACCTTC. Its translation is CASSNGTGEGSYGYTF.